This record covers a single T cell receptor beta chain. The record originates from a study of human T cells and chemical hapten exposure. It was the library that attached unique molecular identifiers to individual cDNA molecules. TCRdb ran MiXCR on the RACE reads and lists one entry per CDR3 protein. The table lists approximately 72,000 distinct CDR3 sequences, around 10% of them singletons. Trimming removed 6 bases from V and 8 bases from J, with 8 bases in between. This CDR3 contains 11 residues. Germline loops: CDR1 MNHEY, CDR2 SVGEGT. The time point: patch test 3, about 24 weeks after DPC sensitization. The treatment was: therapeutic diphenylcyclopropenone sensitization with weekly scalp DPC. Each donor was an alopecia patient between 18 and 70 years of age who qualified for DPC.

This clonotype was sampled from a woman aged 45-65 years with alopecia areata. Some clones in this sample may be carry-over from other donors' samples. J is TRBJ2-1 and V is TRBV6-2 or TRBV6-3; no clear D gene. The material sequenced was whole blood, taken in connection with sensitization to the hapten diphenylcyclopropenone (DPC). CDR3 DNA sequence: TGTGCCAGCAGCCAGGTGGATGAGCAGTTCTTC. Its translation: CASSQVDEQFF.